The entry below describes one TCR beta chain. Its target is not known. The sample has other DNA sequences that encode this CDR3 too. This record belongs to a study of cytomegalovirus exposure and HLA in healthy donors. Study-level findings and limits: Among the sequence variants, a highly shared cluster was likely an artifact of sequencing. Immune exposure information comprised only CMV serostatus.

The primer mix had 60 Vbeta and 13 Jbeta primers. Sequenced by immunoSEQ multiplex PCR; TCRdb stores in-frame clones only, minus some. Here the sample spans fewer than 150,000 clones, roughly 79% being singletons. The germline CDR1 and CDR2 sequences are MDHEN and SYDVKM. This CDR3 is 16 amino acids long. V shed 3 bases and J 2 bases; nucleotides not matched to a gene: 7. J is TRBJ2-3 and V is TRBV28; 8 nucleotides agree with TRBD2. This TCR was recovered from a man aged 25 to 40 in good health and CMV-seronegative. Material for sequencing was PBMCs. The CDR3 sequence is CASSLSLAGLTDTQYF. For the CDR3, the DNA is TGTGCCAGCAGTTTGTCCCTAGCGGGTCTCACAGATACGCAGTATTTT.